This T cell receptor beta chain was captured in a study of cytomegalovirus exposure and HLA in healthy donors. The CDR3 totals 17 residues. With 7 bases clipped from V and 2 bases from J, the junction kept 15 bases outside the gene matches. Looked up from germline, CDR1 is MNHEY and CDR2 is SMNVEV (reference sequence). Data came from immunoSEQ multiplex PCR; TCRdb stores just in-frame clones and leaves some out. The sample has approximately 160,000 clones, just under 90% seen once. The source of this sequence is a woman in her late teens or twenties in good health and CMV-seropositive. Material: PBMCs. This rearrangement joins TRBV27 to TRBJ2-7; 9 bases line up with TRBD1. The CDR3 DNA follows: TGTGCCAGCATGGGACTTCTCTCAACAGGGGGCACCTACGAGCAGTACTTC. Encoded protein: CASMGLLSTGGTYEQYF.